The 3 T cell receptor beta chains listed next were all sequenced from one sample in a study of tumor-infiltrating lymphocytes in primary liver carcinoma (dated by TCRdb to 2016 to 2017). Blood RNA was extracted from unsorted whole blood using TRIzol reagent, and germline DNA was obtained with the DNeasy Blood & Tissue kit. The reads were generated on an Illumina HiSeq 2500. Using a constant-region primer and ProtoScript II reverse transcriptase, TCRbeta-specific cDNA was reverse-transcribed from 450 to 650 ng total RNA. Construction of the TCRbeta libraries relied on three nested rounds of multiplex PCR, following a slightly modified ARM-PCR procedure. The first two PCR rounds used multiplex TRBV1-TRBV30 forward primers with a Cbeta reverse primer, each for around 10 cycles. TCRdb's own reprocessing of the public reads used fastp at Q25 and MiXCR and kept productive beta chains. Identical CDR3 proteins give one entry, which carries the most common genes and DNA. A total of about 320,000 distinct CDR3 sequences appear in this sample, 60% to 80% of them only once. Approximately 9% of the sample is held by the ten biggest clonotypes.

The specimen sequenced was peripheral blood. These receptors were taken from a man aged 40-55 years with primary liver carcinoma and hepatitis B virus infection.

Of note for this clonotype: Sequence at one end of the junction differs from germline and may be a read error. The CDR3 sequence is CASGYIRDGANVLTF. The DNA for the CDR3 is TGTGCCAGCGGTTACATCAGGGACGGGGCCAACGTCCTGACTTTC. This sequence joins TRBV6-2 or TRBV6-3 and TRBJ2-6; D is perhaps TRBD1 or TRBD2 (5 bases each). The germline gives CDR1 MNHEY, CDR2 SVGEGT. The CDR3 length is 15 residues.

In regard to this clonotype: A read error may explain this, as a much larger clone is one base away. V and J are TRBV4-1 and TRBJ1-6, with D maybe TRBD1 (6 bases). CDR1 and CDR2 from the germline V gene are MGHRA and YSYEKL. The CDR3 totals 15 residues. V shed 6 bases and J shed 6 bases, with 15 bases lying between them. The chain's CDR3 is CASREGGDLNSPLHF. The CDR3 nucleotides are TGCGCCAGCAGGGAGGGGGGTGACCTTAATTCACCCCTCCACTTT.

The count of this clonotype is one. Without the conserved terminal phenylalanine or tryptophan, this CDR3 likely stems from a read error. This chain joins TRBV11-3 and TRBJ2-3; 11 bases agree with TRBD1. The CDR3 is made up of 19 amino acids. Germline V gives CDR1 SGHNT, CDR2 YENEEA. DNA for the CDR3: TGTGGCAGCAGCTCCCGGACAGGGACAGGGGGGATCGACACAGATACGCAGTATCTT. This codes for CGSSSRTGTGGIDTDTQYL.